These T cell receptor beta chains were read from a single sample in a study of shared clonotypes between healthy human individuals. Data came from immunoSEQ multiplex PCR; TCRdb stores just in-frame clones and leaves some out. This sample yields under 550,000 clones, of which almost 97% are seen a single time; 0.055% to 0.075% belongs to the top ten. Sequencing used naive CD4+ T cells sorted from blood. These receptors were taken from a woman under 40 in good health. CDR3s include the opening cysteine and the closing phenylalanine or tryptophan. Each record gives: J gene, V gene, D gene, clone size, CDR3 DNA, CDR3 protein. D genes are given only for firm matches. Rows give clone size only sometimes, using once, few, many, or a class for an expanded clone.

>TRBJ1-4|TRBV29-1|TRBD1|.
TGCAGCTCGACAGGGGGCGCGGATGAAAAACTGTTTTTT
CSSTGGADEKLFF
>TRBJ2-1|TRBV5-1|TRBD2|.
TGCGCCAGCAGCTTGGGCATTAGCGGGAGAGGGAATGAGCAGTTCTTC
CASSLGISGRGNEQFF
>TRBJ2-4|TRBV15|TRBD1|.
TGTGCCACCAGCGGAAGGGACAGGGGATACGAAAACATTCAGTACTTC
CATSGRDRGYENIQYF
>TRBJ1-3|TRBV6-1|.|.
TGTGCCAGCACCGTCTCTGGAAACACCATATATTTT
CASTVSGNTIYF
>TRBJ2-3|TRBV5-1|TRBD1|.
TGCGCCAGCATGTTAGGACAGGCAGATACGCAGTATTTT
CASMLGQADTQYF
>TRBJ2-2|TRBV18|TRBD2|.
TGTGCCAGCTCACCACCAGGAGCACTAGCGGGAGTAGGGACCGGGGAGCTGTTTTTT
CASSPPGALAGVGTGELFF
>TRBJ2-3|TRBV5-6|TRBD2|.
TGTGCCAGCAGCGACACTAGCGGGAGCTCAGATACGCAGTATTTT
CASSDTSGSSDTQYF
>TRBJ2-1|TRBV5-1|TRBD1|.
TGCGCCAGCAGTTTTTTCCCATCGGGACAGGGGGACAATGAGCAGTTCTTC
CASSFFPSGQGDNEQFF
>TRBJ1-1|TRBV5-8|.|.
TGTGCCAGCAGCTTAGAAACACGAATTGGCACTGAAGCTTTCTTT
CASSLETRIGTEAFF
>TRBJ1-3|TRBV27|TRBD1|.
TGTGCCAGCAGTGGACAGGGCTCTGGAAACACCATATATTTT
CASSGQGSGNTIYF
>TRBJ1-1|TRBV7-2|TRBD1|.
TGTGCCAGCAGCTTACGGGAGGGGGCAGCCGAAGCTTTCTTT
CASSLREGAAEAFF
>TRBJ1-1|TRBV6-5|.|.
TGTGCCAGCAGTTACTACCCGTCGGGGAACACTGAAGCTTTCTTT
CASSYYPSGNTEAFF
>TRBJ2-1|TRBV11-2|.|.
TGTGCCAGCAGCCAGGGACTTGACAATGAGCAGTTCTTC
CASSQGLDNEQFF
>TRBJ2-7|TRBV28|TRBD1|once
TGTGCCAGCAGCCCCCCTGTGACAGGGGGCTCCGAGCAGTACTTC
CASSPPVTGGSEQYF
>TRBJ1-1|TRBV6-1|.|.
TGTGCCAGCAGTGAGGGATACGACACTGAAGCTTTCTTT
CASSEGYDTEAFF
>TRBJ2-6|TRBV27|TRBD1|.
TGTGCCAGCAGTTGGGGACAGGGCTCTGGGGCCAACGTCCTGACTTTC
CASSWGQGSGANVLTF
>TRBJ1-3|TRBV5-6|TRBD1|once
TGTGCCAGCAGCTTGGATTCCCGGACAGGGGGTGGAAACACCATATATTTT
CASSLDSRTGGGNTIYF
>TRBJ1-1|TRBV10-1|.|.
TGCGCCAGCAGTTCAGGGTTCACTGAAGCTTTCTTT
CASSSGFTEAFF
>TRBJ2-1|TRBV6-5|.|.
TGTGCCAGCAGGGGCCTGGGGAGCTCCTACAATGAGCAGTTCTTC
CASRGLGSSYNEQFF
>TRBJ1-4|TRBV27|TRBD1|.
TGTGCCACAACCCCAGGACAGGGAAATGAAAAACTGTTTTTT
CATTPGQGNEKLFF
>TRBJ1-4|TRBV29-1|.|once
TGCAGCGTTGAAGTACCCGCTAGAGAAAAACTGTTTTTT
CSVEVPAREKLFF
>TRBJ2-5|TRBV29-1|.|.
TGCAGCCCTGCGGTTCGGGAGACCCAGTACTTC
CSPAVRETQYF
>TRBJ1-2|TRBV9|.|.
TGTGCCAGCAGCGTAGTGGAAAGAGGTGGCTACACCTTC
CASSVVERGGYTF
>TRBJ2-6|TRBV28|.|.
TGTGCCAGCAGTTTACGACCAGGGGCCCCTGGGGCCAACGTCCTGACTTTC
CASSLRPGAPGANVLTF
>TRBJ1-4|TRBV6-6|.|.
TGTGCCAGCAGTTACCCGGGACATAATGAAAAACTGTTTTTT
CASSYPGHNEKLFF
>TRBJ1-4|TRBV5-1|.|.
TGCGCCAGCAGCTTTGGGAGGCAGGGCGAAGAAAAACTGTTTTTT
CASSFGRQGEEKLFF
>TRBJ2-3|TRBV7-9|.|.
TGTGCCAGCAGCCCACGACAGGCTACAGATACGCAGTATTTT
CASSPRQATDTQYF
>TRBJ2-4|TRBV30|.|once
TGTGCCTGGAAGGGACTAGCCAAAAACATTCAGTACTTC
CAWKGLAKNIQYF
>TRBJ1-5|TRBV14|TRBD1|.
TGTGCCAGCAGCCTGACAGGGACTCAGCCCCAGCATTTT
CASSLTGTQPQHF
>TRBJ2-7|TRBV28|.|.
TGTGCCAGCGATGCAGCGGGCGTAGCCTACGAGCAGTACTTC
CASDAAGVAYEQYF
>TRBJ2-7|TRBV10-3|.|once
TGTGCCATCCAAGACACATCCTACGAGCAGTACTTC
CAIQDTSYEQYF
>TRBJ1-1|TRBV6-5|.|.
TGTGCCAGCAGTTACTCGGGGAGGCCCCCTGAAGCTTTCTTT
CASSYSGRPPEAFF
>TRBJ2-3|TRBV7-7|.|.
TGTGCCAGCAGCCTGGGGGGGGGCTGGACAGATACGCAGTATTTT
CASSLGGGWTDTQYF
>TRBJ2-7|TRBV27|.|.
TGTGCCAGCAGTTTTAATGTTGGGGATAGCTACGAGCAGTACTTC
CASSFNVGDSYEQYF
>TRBJ1-5|TRBV19|.|.
TGTGCCAGTAGGCTAATCGGATTGAATCAGCCCCAGCATTTT
CASRLIGLNQPQHF
>TRBJ2-1|TRBV30|.|.
TGTGCCTGGAACCAAACGAATGAGCAGTTCTTC
CAWNQTNEQFF
>TRBJ2-7|TRBV7-8|.|.
TGTGCCAGCAGCTTAAGAACGCCCTCGACCGGCGAGCAGTACTTC
CASSLRTPSTGEQYF
>TRBJ2-1|TRBV18|TRBD2|once
TGTGCCAGCTCCCCCTCTAAGGTAGCGGGAGTGTATGAGCAGTTCTTC
CASSPSKVAGVYEQFF
>TRBJ1-2|TRBV29-1|.|.
TGCAGCGCCACCGATGGGGTAGGCGACTATGGCTACACCTTC
CSATDGVGDYGYTF
>TRBJ2-1|TRBV18|.|.
TGTGCCAGCTCAGCCGACAGTAATGAGCAGTTCTTC
CASSADSNEQFF
>TRBJ2-4|TRBV5-1|TRBD1|once
TGCGCCAGCAGCTCACTGGACAGGGACCTTCAGTACTTC
CASSSLDRDLQYF
>TRBJ1-3|TRBV19|.|once
TGTGCCAGTAGTACCCGTTGGGTGTCTGGGTCTCGAAACACCATATATTTT
CASSTRWVSGSRNTIYF
>TRBJ2-2|TRBV4-1|.|.
TGCGCCAGCAGGGGGGCGGGAGCCATAAACACCGGGGAGCTGTTTTTT
CASRGAGAINTGELFF
>TRBJ2-3|TRBV28|TRBD2|once
TGTGCCAGCAGTTCCAGCGGGAGGGCCGCAGATACGCAGTATTTT
CASSSSGRAADTQYF
>TRBJ2-2|TRBV7-9|TRBD1|.
TGTGCCAGCAAGCAGGGGGCGAACACCGGGGAGCTGTTTTTT
CASKQGANTGELFF
>TRBJ2-1|TRBV29-1|.|.
TGCAGCGTTGTGGGTTGGGGGCTCTCCTACAATGAGCAGTTCTTC
CSVVGWGLSYNEQFF
>TRBJ2-5|TRBV19|.|.
TGTGCCAGTAGTAGGGGAGTGACCCAGTACTTC
CASSRGVTQYF
>TRBJ2-1|TRBV11-3|.|.
TGTGCCAGCAGCTTCTCGGGAAAGAGCTCCTACAATGAGCAGTTCTTC
CASSFSGKSSYNEQFF
>TRBJ1-5|TRBV28|.|.
TGTGCCAGCAGTGTAACAGGGAATAGCAATCAGCCCCAGCATTTT
CASSVTGNSNQPQHF
>TRBJ2-7|TRBV5-6|TRBD1|.
TGTGCCAGCAGCTTGGCCTCCGGGACAGGCATATACGAGCAGTACTTC
CASSLASGTGIYEQYF